These T cell receptor beta chains were read from a single sample in a study of siplizumab effects on memory and regulatory T cells. Some clones are missing from TCRdb's copy, which holds only in-frame ones; the method was immunoSEQ multiplex PCR. The sample records 90,000 to 95,000 clones, 96% being singletons. Specimen: naive CD4+ T cells sorted from blood. The source of these receptors is a human donor in good health. Both conserved end residues are part of each CDR3. A D gene is named only where the DNA matches it firmly. Clone size is shown for a subset of rows, as once, few, many or a class of expanded clone.

TRBJ1-5,NA,TRBD1,TRBV19,TGTGCCAGTAGTTCATCTACAGGGGAGATTCATCAGCCCCAGCATTTT,CASSSSTGEIHQPQHF
TRBJ2-3,NA,NA,TRBV12-5,TGTGCTATCGCGGGTGGTGGCACAGATACGCAGTATTTT,CAIAGGGTDTQYF
TRBJ1-6,few,NA,TRBV2,TGTGCCAGCAGTGAGGGTAATCCACCCCTCCACTTT,CASSEGNPPLHF
TRBJ2-3,NA,TRBD2,TRBV30,TGTGCCTGGAGGGCGGGCTGGACTAGCGGGGGGGCAGATACGCAGTATTTT,CAWRAGWTSGGADTQYF
TRBJ2-3,NA,TRBD2,TRBV15,TGTGCCACCAGCACCGGAGAAAGGCGGGGGGGAGATACGCAGTATTTT,CATSTGERRGGDTQYF
TRBJ2-3,NA,NA,TRBV5-4,TGTGCCAGCAGCTTGGGGGGGGCCGGCACAGATACGCAGTATTTT,CASSLGGAGTDTQYF
TRBJ2-1,NA,TRBD2,TRBV11-2,TGTGCCAGCAGCGGATCGGGGGGGCGCTCCTACAATGAGCAGTTCTTC,CASSGSGGRSYNEQFF
TRBJ2-1,NA,NA,TRBV28,TGTGCCAGCAGTTTACTTTACAATGAGCAGTTCTTC,CASSLLYNEQFF
TRBJ1-2,NA,NA,TRBV6-5,TGTGCCAGCAGTTACGCCGTACAGGATAACTATGGCTACACCTTC,CASSYAVQDNYGYTF
TRBJ2-3,once,NA,TRBV7-3,TGTGCCAGCAGCCCGAGGGACAAGTGGGGCACAGATACGCAGTATTTT,CASSPRDKWGTDTQYF
TRBJ2-3,NA,NA,TRBV5-6,TGTGCCAGCAGCTTTTGGGATGGATCAGCAGATACGCAGTATTTT,CASSFWDGSADTQYF
TRBJ1-5,NA,NA,TRBV30,TGTGCCTGGAGTGTGCAGAGTGGCAATCAGCCCCAGCATTTT,CAWSVQSGNQPQHF
TRBJ1-2,NA,NA,TRBV19,TGTGCCAGTAGTAAACCGGGGGCCCCCAGCCTGGGGGGCTACACCTTC,CASSKPGAPSLGGYTF
TRBJ2-1,NA,NA,TRBV7-9,TGTGCCAGCAGCTTAAATAGTGAGCAGTTCTTC,CASSLNSEQFF
TRBJ1-5,NA,TRBD1,TRBV30,TGTGCCTGGAGTGGACAGGGGGGTAATAGCAATCAGCCCCAGCATTTT,CAWSGQGGNSNQPQHF
TRBJ2-5,NA,TRBD2,TRBV2,TGTGCCAGCAGTGATTCCCGGGGGGGCCGGAAGACCCAGTACTTC,CASSDSRGGRKTQYF
TRBJ1-6,NA,NA,TRBV5-3,TGTGCCAGAAGCTTGGGTTCACCCCTCCACTTT,CARSLGSPLHF
TRBJ2-2,NA,NA,TRBV5-1,TGCGCCAGCAGCTTAGGGGCCACCGGGGAGCTGTTTTTT,CASSLGATGELFF
TRBJ2-2,NA,TRBD2,TRBV19,TGTGCCAGTAGTGACGGGGGGATGTCCGGGGAGCTGTTTTTT,CASSDGGMSGELFF
TRBJ2-3,NA,NA,TRBV9,TGTGCCAGCAGCGTAGGAGGGTACAGCACAGATACGCAGTATTTT,CASSVGGYSTDTQYF
TRBJ2-7,once,TRBD2,TRBV7-3,TGTGCCAGCAGCCCTAGCGGGGGGGCCTACGAGCAGTACTTC,CASSPSGGAYEQYF
TRBJ2-3,NA,NA,TRBV2,TGTGCCAGCAGTGAAGTCTCACTAGCCCAAACCACAGATACGCAGTATTTT,CASSEVSLAQTTDTQYF
TRBJ1-1,NA,NA,TRBV29-1,TGCAGCACCGCCCCACAGGTGGGCACTGAAGCTTTCTTT,CSTAPQVGTEAFF
TRBJ2-4,NA,TRBD2,TRBV7-3,TGTGCCAGCAGCCGAGTCCCGGGACTAAGTAACATTCAGTACTTC,CASSRVPGLSNIQYF
TRBJ1-6,NA,NA,TRBV14,TGTGCCAGCAGCCAAGGGGTACGGGGGGGATCACCCCTCCACTTT,CASSQGVRGGSPLHF
TRBJ2-1,NA,NA,TRBV11-2,TGTGCCAGCCGCAAGCCAGGGGTACGGAACAATGAGCAGTTCTTC,CASRKPGVRNNEQFF
TRBJ1-3,NA,NA,TRBV6-1,TGTGCCAGCGAGACGGATGGAAACACCATATATTTT,CASETDGNTIYF
TRBJ1-4,NA,NA,TRBV6-6,TGTGCCAGCAGTTACAGGGCTACGGGTGAAAAACTGTTTTTT,CASSYRATGEKLFF
TRBJ2-7,once,TRBD1,TRBV27,TGTGCCAGCAGTCTCCTCCCGGGACAGGGATCCTACGAGCAGTACTTC,CASSLLPGQGSYEQYF
TRBJ1-3,NA,NA,TRBV28,TGTGCCAGCAGTTATTCCGGACACCTCTCTGGAAACACCATATATTTT,CASSYSGHLSGNTIYF
TRBJ2-3,NA,NA,TRBV7-2,TGTGCCAGCAGCTCCCGGACAGCTAGCACAGATACGCAGTATTTT,CASSSRTASTDTQYF
TRBJ1-4,NA,NA,TRBV28,TGTGCCAGCAGCTCCGCCGACAGGTTCCCTGCTGAAAAACTGTTTTTT,CASSSADRFPAEKLFF
TRBJ1-1,once,TRBD1,TRBV25-1,TGTGCCAGCACCGGGGACAGGGAGTACACTGAAGCTTTCTTT,CASTGDREYTEAFF
TRBJ1-2,NA,TRBD1,TRBV27,TGTGCCAGCAGTTTATCGAGGACAGGGGATGGCTACACCTTC,CASSLSRTGDGYTF
TRBJ2-7,NA,NA,TRBV19,TGTGCCAGTAGTGTTCCCGGGACACGGGAGTACTTC,CASSVPGTREYF
TRBJ1-1,NA,NA,TRBV25-1,TGTGCCAGCAGTGAATGGGTGGGGAACACTGAAGCTTTCTTT,CASSEWVGNTEAFF
TRBJ2-2,NA,TRBD1,TRBV19,TGTGCCAGTAGTATTTTTCTAACAGGGGGACACACCGGGGAGCTGTTTTTT,CASSIFLTGGHTGELFF
TRBJ2-7,NA,TRBD1,TRBV7-2,TGTGCCAGCCTCGACAGGGTATCCTACGAGCAGTACTTC,CASLDRVSYEQYF
TRBJ2-7,NA,NA,TRBV10-1,TGCGCCAGCAGCGATGGTAATTCGTACGAGCAGTACTTC,CASSDGNSYEQYF
TRBJ2-3,NA,TRBD2,TRBV9,TGTGCCAGCAGCCAACGGTTACTAGCGGGGGGCACAGATACGCAGTATTTT,CASSQRLLAGGTDTQYF
TRBJ2-3,NA,NA,TRBV2,TGTGCCAGCAGCCCCCGAGGCGGGGGCACAGATACGCAGTATTTT,CASSPRGGGTDTQYF
TRBJ2-7,NA,TRBD1,TRBV27,TGTGCCAGCAGCACCGGGACAGGGACGGGGACACCTCTTTACGAGCAGTACTTC,CASSTGTGTGTPLYEQYF
TRBJ2-7,NA,NA,TRBV28,TGTGCCAGCAGTTTTTCTCTTCAAGGGCACTCCTACGAGCAGTACTTC,CASSFSLQGHSYEQYF
TRBJ2-5,NA,TRBD1,TRBV5-6,TGTGCCAGCAGCGATACCGGGACAGGGGCCGAGACCCAGTACTTC,CASSDTGTGAETQYF
TRBJ2-1,NA,NA,TRBV10-3,TGTGCCATCAGCAAGACAGTGTCATTGGGTCACAATGAGCAGTTCTTC,CAISKTVSLGHNEQFF
TRBJ1-1,NA,NA,TRBV7-3,TGTGCCAGCAGCTTAAGACAGAACACTGAAGCTTTCTTT,CASSLRQNTEAFF
TRBJ2-1,NA,TRBD2,TRBV19,TGTGCCAGTAGCATATTGTTAGCGGGGGGGCCCGATGAGCAGTTCTTC,CASSILLAGGPDEQFF
TRBJ2-7,NA,TRBD2,TRBV28,TGTGCCACCAACCTCGGGGGGGCCCCCTACGAGCAGTACTTC,CATNLGGAPYEQYF
TRBJ1-4,NA,NA,TRBV5-5,TGTGCCAGCAGCTTGAACGTGGGAGCAACTAATGAAAAACTGTTTTTT,CASSLNVGATNEKLFF
TRBJ2-7,NA,NA,TRBV5-1,TGCGCCAGCACTAGGCAGGAGGGCTACGAGCAGTACTTC,CASTRQEGYEQYF
TRBJ1-4,NA,NA,TRBV7-9,TGTGCCAGCAGCTCAGTGTTTAATGAAAAACTGTTTTTT,CASSSVFNEKLFF
TRBJ2-1,NA,NA,TRBV12-5,TGTGCTAGTGGTTCCCGGGTTAGCATACGCAATGAGCAGTTCTTC,CASGSRVSIRNEQFF
TRBJ2-1,NA,TRBD1,TRBV2,TGTGCCAGCAACGACAGGGGGCGGAGTGAGCAGTTCTTC,CASNDRGRSEQFF
TRBJ1-5,NA,NA,TRBV6-1,TGTGCCAGCACTTTTCAGGTAGGGAGCAATCAGCCCCAGCATTTT,CASTFQVGSNQPQHF
TRBJ2-7,NA,NA,TRBV11-2,TGTGCCAGCAGAAGGTCGGGTCACGAGCAGTACTTC,CASRRSGHEQYF
TRBJ1-1,NA,NA,TRBV7-5,TGTGTCAGAAGCTTCCAGGAAGATGAAGCTTTCTTT,CVRSFQEDEAFF